This is a list of T cell receptor beta chains from one sample in a study of T cells in Graves' hyperthyroidism and ophthalmopathy. TCRdb passed the multiplex PCR reads through MiXCR, listing each CDR3 protein once. There are some 350,000 distinct CDR3 sequences in the sample; 19% occur only once, and about 3.5% lies in the top ten. Sequencing input: blood. These receptors all come from a woman aged 18-29 years with Graves' hyperthyroidism. Both conserved end residues are part of each CDR3. Each record gives: J gene, D gene, V gene, clone size, CDR3 protein, CDR3 DNA. The D gene is left open where the match is weak. Size is omitted from some rows. Given values are once, few, many or a class for expanded clones.

>TRBJ2-5|.|TRBV7-2|once
CASSRGREETEYF
TGTGCCAGCAGCCGAGGGAGAGAAGAGACCGAGTACTTC
>TRBJ1-5|TRBD1|TRBV6-2/TRBV6-3|many
CASSTGQGGNQPQHF
TGTGCCAGCAGTACAGGACAGGGAGGCAATCAGCCCCAGCATTTT
>TRBJ1-5|.|TRBV3-1|many
CASSYKKTRCYSNQPQHF
TGTGCCAGCAGCTATAAGAAAACCCGATGCTATAGCAATCAGCCCCAGCATTTT
>TRBJ2-7|TRBD1|TRBV6-4|.
CASSATGGAVTEQYF
TGTGCCAGCAGCGCGACAGGGGGCGCGGTCACCGAGCAGTACTTC
>TRBJ2-5|.|TRBV6-9|many
CASSIFPGEEAGKFQETQYF
TGTGCCAGCAGTATTTTTCCGGGAGAAGAGGCAGGGAAATTTCAAGAGACCCAGTACTTC
>TRBJ2-4|.|TRBV27|.
CASSLSWNSENIKYF
TGTGCCAGCAGTTTAAGTTGGAATTCCGAAAACATTAAGTACTTC
>TRBJ2-5|TRBD1|TRBV4-1|few
CASSQRPGTGVGETQYF
TGCGCCAGCAGCCAACGTCCCGGGACAGGGGTTGGAGAGACCCAGTACTTC
>TRBJ1-1|.|TRBV3-1|.
CASSFGPRDRERFF
TGTGCCAGCAGCTTCGGGCCCCGGGACCGAGAAAGATTCTTT
>TRBJ2-5|.|TRBV6-1|many
CASSPRGAAETQYF
TGTGCCAGCAGCCCCCGGGGGGCTGCAGAGACCCAGTACTTC
>TRBJ1-1|TRBD1|TRBV2|many
CASSEAGTGSLAFF
TGTGCCAGCAGTGAAGCTGGGACAGGGTCCCTAGCTTTCTTT
>TRBJ1-2|.|TRBV29-1|many
CSVSNQEYGYTF
TGCAGCGTTTCCAATCAGGAGTATGGCTACACCTTC
>TRBJ2-6|.|TRBV20-1|many
CSATRAQGANVLTF
TGCAGTGCTACCCGGGCACAAGGGGCCAACGTCCTGACTTTC
>TRBJ1-1|.|TRBV5-1|.
CASSRCPSNTEAFF
TGCGCCAGCAGCCGATGCCCATCGAACACTGAAGCTTTCTTT
>TRBJ1-2|.|TRBV12-3/TRBV12-4|many
CASSPMRGGYGYTF
TGTGCCAGCAGTCCTATGAGGGGAGGCTATGGCTACACCTTC
>TRBJ2-7|.|TRBV11-2|few
CASSKDIKSSYEQYF
TGTGCCAGCAGCAAGGACATAAAGAGCTCCTACGAGCAGTACTTC
>TRBJ1-1|.|TRBV11-2|many
CASSYPRTDREAFF
TGTGCCAGCAGCTACCCTAGGACAGATCGCGAAGCTTTCTTT
>TRBJ1-1|.|TRBV6-1|.
CASSEVREAFF
TGTGCCAGCAGTGAGGTGAGGGAAGCTTTCTTT
>TRBJ1-2|.|TRBV6-1|.
CASSAGATYGYTF
TGTGCCAGCAGTGCAGGGGCGACCTATGGCTACACCTTC
>TRBJ1-1|TRBD1|TRBV29-1|many
CSVPGGQAIMNTEAFF
TGCAGCGTCCCCGGGGGACAGGCAATTATGAACACTGAAGCTTTCTTT
>TRBJ2-2|.|TRBV12-3/TRBV12-4|many
CASSLSLSGRNTGELFF
TGTGCCAGCAGTTTAAGCCTCTCGGGACGGAACACCGGGGAGCTGTTTTTT
>TRBJ2-5|.|TRBV7-2|many
CASSLFAGQSETQYF
TGTGCCAGCAGCTTATTCGCGGGGCAGTCGGAGACCCAGTACTTC
>TRBJ1-5|.|TRBV28|many
CASSLYPGRYQPQHF
TGTGCCAGCAGTTTATATCCGGGTAGGTATCAGCCCCAGCATTTT
>TRBJ1-2|TRBD1|TRBV28|many
CASSTWTGGGYGYTF
TGTGCCAGCAGTACCTGGACAGGGGGCGGCTATGGCTACACCTTC
>TRBJ2-7|TRBD1|TRBV6-5|many
CACRTGQGSYEQYF
TGTGCCTGCAGAACTGGACAGGGGTCCTACGAGCAGTACTTC
>TRBJ2-7|TRBD1|TRBV5-1|many
CASSKGDSSSYEQYF
TGCGCCAGCAGCAAGGGGGACAGTTCTTCCTACGAGCAGTACTTC
>TRBJ2-7|TRBD1|TRBV5-1|many
CASSLGTGISHEQYF
TGCGCCAGCAGCTTAGGGACAGGGATAAGCCACGAGCAGTACTTC
>TRBJ1-1|.|TRBV7-9|many
CASSLAMGAWTEAFF
TGTGCCAGCAGCTTAGCAATGGGGGCTTGGACTGAAGCTTTCTTT
>TRBJ1-3|.|TRBV11-2|once
CASSFLRPTRRTSGNTIYF
TGTGCCAGCAGCTTTCTTCGGCCAACCAGACGGACCTCTGGAAACACCATATATTTT
>TRBJ1-5|TRBD1|TRBV28|many
CASSSPGTGDGKPQHF
TGTGCCAGCAGTTCTCCTGGGACAGGGGATGGGAAGCCCCAGCATTTT
>TRBJ1-2|.|TRBV6-1|few
CASTKGTQDSNVGGYTF
TGTGCCAGCACGAAGGGGACACAAGATTCGAACGTAGGTGGCTACACCTTC
>TRBJ1-1|.|TRBV12-3/TRBV12-4|many
CASSLPGLFEAFF
TGTGCCAGCAGTCTCCCGGGCCTGTTTGAAGCTTTCTTT
>TRBJ2-7|TRBD1|TRBV19|few
CASRGQLYEQYF
TGTGCCAGTAGGGGACAGCTCTACGAGCAGTACTTC
>TRBJ2-7|.|TRBV12-3/TRBV12-4|many
CASSLPPGSEQYF
TGTGCCAGCAGTTTGCCCCCAGGCAGCGAGCAGTACTTC
>TRBJ2-5|TRBD2|TRBV12-3/TRBV12-4|many
CASSYSGGLKETQYF
TGTGCCAGCAGTTACAGCGGGGGGCTTAAAGAGACCCAGTACTTC
>TRBJ2-2|.|TRBV11-1|few
CASSLQGGRSGELFF
TGTGCCAGCAGCTTACAAGGGGGGCGGTCCGGGGAGCTGTTTTTT
>TRBJ2-7|.|TRBV20-1|.
CSARSPVGDRGEQYF
TGCAGTGCTAGATCCCCCGTGGGGGATCGGGGCGAGCAGTACTTC
>TRBJ1-3|.|TRBV11-2|many
CASSFEGGGNTIYF
TGTGCCAGCAGCTTTGAGGGGGGTGGAAACACCATATATTTT
>TRBJ1-1|.|TRBV29-1|many
CSVVNTEAFF
TGCAGCGTTGTAAACACCGAAGCTTTCTTT
>TRBJ2-5|TRBD1|TRBV13|many
CASSIQGKQETQYF
TGTGCCAGCAGTATACAGGGGAAACAAGAGACCCAGTACTTC
>TRBJ1-1|TRBD1|TRBV20-1|many
CSGGQGETEAFF
TGCAGTGGGGGACAGGGGGAAACTGAAGCTTTCTTT
>TRBJ1-2|.|TRBV29-1|many
CSVGLGTDDPGYTF
TGCAGCGTTGGACTGGGGACTGACGACCCTGGCTACACCTTC
>TRBJ1-1|TRBD1|TRBV4-1|many
CASSQIDRATEAFF
TGCGCCAGCAGCCAGATAGACAGGGCCACTGAAGCTTTCTTT
>TRBJ1-1|.|TRBV7-3|many
CASSLMQEDEAFF
TGTGCCAGCAGCTTAATGCAGGAGGATGAAGCTTTCTTT
>TRBJ1-5|.|TRBV6-5|once
CASSYSQAGNQPQHF
TGTGCCAGCAGTTACTCCCAAGCGGGGAATCAGCCCCAGCATTTT
>TRBJ1-3|.|TRBV12-3/TRBV12-4|.
CASSGTLGAPSGNTIYF
TGTGCCAGCAGTGGGACCCTAGGCGCTCCCTCTGGAAACACCATATATTTT
>TRBJ2-7|.|TRBV7-8|.
CASSLVHGEQYF
TGTGCCAGCAGCTTAGTACACGGAGAGCAGTACTTC
>TRBJ2-7|TRBD1|TRBV4-1|many
CASSQPRDSRNEQYF
TGCGCCAGCAGCCAACCAAGGGACAGTAGGAACGAGCAGTACTTC
>TRBJ1-1|.|TRBV3-1|many
CASSRGGSAFF
TGTGCCAGCAGCCGCGGAGGGTCAGCTTTCTTT
>TRBJ1-1|TRBD1|TRBV20-1|many
CSAETPTGGRGTEAFF
TGCAGTGCTGAGACTCCGACAGGGGGAAGGGGCACTGAAGCTTTCTTT
>TRBJ2-7|TRBD2|TRBV11-2|.
CASSPGLAGQYF
TGTGCCAGCAGCCCCGGACTAGCGGGGCAGTACTTC
>TRBJ1-1|.|TRBV11-3|.
CASSRLGGSNTEAFF
TGTGCCAGCAGCCGCTTAGGGGGTTCGAACACTGAAGCTTTCTTT
>TRBJ2-7|.|TRBV12-3/TRBV12-4|many
CASSLRGIGYEQYF
TGTGCCAGCAGTTTAAGAGGGATAGGATACGAGCAGTACTTC
>TRBJ2-2|.|TRBV12-5|few
CASGPTGSGELFF
TGTGCTAGTGGTCCTACAGGGTCCGGGGAGCTGTTTTTT
>TRBJ2-5|.|TRBV29-1|many
CSVRQLLTKETQYF
TGCAGCGTCCGACAGCTTCTTACCAAAGAGACCCAGTACTTC
>TRBJ2-2|.|TRBV10-3|many
CAIRNYQKTGELFF
TGTGCCATCAGGAACTACCAGAAGACCGGGGAGCTGTTTTTT
>TRBJ1-2|.|TRBV12-3/TRBV12-4|many
CASSPPQGRGYTF
TGTGCCAGCAGTCCCCCGCAGGGTCGGGGCTACACCTTC
>TRBJ2-5|.|TRBV12-3/TRBV12-4|.
CASSTILVLGQETQYF
TGTGCCAGCAGTACAATACTAGTTTTGGGCCAAGAGACCCAGTACTTC
>TRBJ2-6|.|TRBV6-1|many
CASSVRGTGANVLTF
TGTGCCAGCAGTGTCAGGGGTACCGGGGCCAACGTCCTGACTTTC
>TRBJ2-1|.|TRBV6-1|many
CASKRSQRNEQFF
TGTGCCAGCAAAAGGTCCCAACGAAATGAGCAGTTCTTC
>TRBJ1-5|.|TRBV20-1|.
CSSFTGSNQPQHF
TGCAGTTCTTTTACAGGGTCCAATCAGCCCCAGCATTTT